This T cell receptor (beta chain) was sequenced for a study of blood T cell repertoires in COVID-19. Whole-study context: Samples came from the United States, Italy and Spain, spanning acute and convalescent COVID-19.

Those enrolled in Seattle joined during active infection and were followed longitudinally afterward. In the authors' workflow: Cell counts per sample came from amplifying reference gene primers. TCRdb's copy holds only in-frame clones and misses some; the assay was immunoSEQ multiplex PCR. The D gene and trimming were derived from the DNA, and the V and J assignments and clone size from that table. The sample includes about 290,000 clones, over 85% of them seen just once. CDR3 length: 14 residues. In germline, CDR1 is MRHNA, CDR2 SNTAGT. Trimming removed 2 bases at V and 1 base at J, with 7 bases between.

Sequenced input: peripheral blood. This TCR came from a woman in her twenties or thirties with COVID-19, enrolled during active disease. The genes are TRBV6-4 and TRBJ2-3; no firm D call. CDR3: CASSDDFRTDTQYF. The CDR3 nucleotides read TGTGCCAGCAGTGACGACTTCCGCACAGATACGCAGTATTTT.